This T cell receptor beta chain was found in a study of blood T cell repertoires in COVID-19. Study overall: COVID-19 samples, acute and convalescent, were from the United States, Italy and Spain. From T cells, B-cell-depleted T cells, or PBMCs came the material, which was cDNA or gDNA.

Details on this clone: The junction does not match germline at one end; this may be a read error.

Repertoires were generated with immunoSEQ multiplex PCR, while TCRdb's copy carries only in-frame clones and drops some. The sample includes around 150,000 clones, over 70% seen only once; the top ten take roughly 9.5%. Germline CDR1 and CDR2: LNHDA and SQIVND (reference sequence). This CDR3 is 14 amino acids long. Sequences were obtained from peripheral blood. This chain links TRBV19 with TRBJ2-2, with a tentative D call TRBD1 (6 bases). This sequence originates from a woman aged 80 or over with active or convalescent COVID-19. CDR3 amino acids: CASRGTRNAGELFF. The CDR3 region has the DNA TGTGCCAGTAGAGGGACACGGAACGCCGGGGAGCTGTTTTTT.